The source of this T cell receptor (beta chain) is a study of siplizumab effects on memory and regulatory T cells. Broader study findings: Alloreactive sequences from unstimulated CD4+ memory cells fell significantly with siplizumab. Roughly 75-97% of proliferating clones (CD4+ or CD8+) could not be assigned a naive or memory phenotype.

The V and J ends lost 0 bases and 0 bases respectively, with 9 bases between them. The CDR3 is 15 residues long. Germline CDR1 reads GTSNPN; CDR2 reads SVGIG (reference sequence). It was approximately 9.8 x 10^4 TCR templates that were assayed per sample. Using immunoSEQ multiplex PCR, the repertoire was profiled, and TCRdb retains in-frame clones only, with some absent. The sample has roughly 100,000 clones, 80% to 95% seen once. Turning to this clone: Its antigen remains unknown.

The V call is TRBV30, the J call TRBJ2-1, with no clear D. The TCR comes from a human donor in good health. Material: non-Treg CD4+ T cells sorted from blood. This CDR3 reads CAWSVRHRSYNEQFF. CDR3 sequence (DNA): TGTGCCTGGAGTGTGAGACACCGCTCCTACAATGAGCAGTTCTTC.